These T cell receptor beta chains were read from a single sample in a study of cytomegalovirus exposure and HLA in healthy donors. The assay was immunoSEQ multiplex PCR, and TCRdb's table has in-frame clones only and misses some. This table holds about 130,000 clones, about 80% found once. Input material: PBMCs. The source is a woman between 45 and 60 years old in good health and CMV-seronegative. Both conserved end residues are trimmed from each CDR3. The D gene is left open where the match is weak.

j_call d_call v_call cdr3_aa
TRBJ1-5 - TRBV6-6 ASRLGSGNQPQH
TRBJ2-1 TRBD2 TRBV7-9 ASSLLAGGSWEQF
TRBJ1-2 - TRBV7-2 ASSHDIWQGRGYT
TRBJ2-3 - TRBV7-3 ASSLRLGGRDTQY
TRBJ1-5 - TRBV7-9 ASSLGDTNQPQH
TRBJ1-5 - TRBV27 ASSPGVRNQPQH
TRBJ2-3 - TRBV18 ASSPRDFDTQY
TRBJ1-2 - TRBV14 ASSPDGNYGYP
TRBJ2-7 - TRBV10-3 AISGPQSRVEQY
TRBJ1-4 - TRBV2 ASSLEQGYNEKLF
TRBJ1-1 - TRBV10-2 ASRTTGRNTEAF
TRBJ1-5 TRBD1 TRBV27 ASSFGQGAKGAQH
TRBJ1-1 TRBD1 TRBV11-3 ASSPRTGGTEAF
- TRBD2 TRBV19 ASSLLPGLAGGSYEQY
TRBJ1-4 TRBD1 TRBV27 ASSSLQGKIEKLF
TRBJ1-2 TRBD1 TRBV28 ASSPNYRGRRLGYT
TRBJ2-5 TRBD1 TRBV5-4 ASSQKDREETQY
TRBJ2-3 TRBD2 TRBV25-1 ASSGLAGGTDTQY
TRBJ2-5 - TRBV15 ATSQRKETQY
TRBJ1-2 TRBD1 TRBV6-5 ASSYRTGRDYGYT
TRBJ2-1 TRBD2 TRBV18 ASSRSMLIAGHNEQF
TRBJ1-4 TRBD1 TRBV28 ASSSLQGAGNEKLF
- - TRBV6-5 ASMSWSHYEQY
TRBJ2-5 TRBD1 TRBV29-1 SGDRGTVETQY
TRBJ2-5 - TRBV6-5 ATAPLALIQETQY
TRBJ1-5 TRBD1 TRBV30 AWSPRDRGNQPQH
TRBJ2-5 TRBD2 TRBV28 ASSLNIAGRQETQY
TRBJ2-1 TRBD2 TRBV4-3 ASSHRLAPPYNEQF
TRBJ1-3 - TRBV29-1 SVVYTGWRNTIY
TRBJ2-7 - TRBV11-1 ASSKRGGTPYEQY
TRBJ1-1 - TRBV5-1 ASSLGAGTEAF
TRBJ2-2 TRBD2 TRBV28 ASSLLGTSGNIRELF
TRBJ2-1 TRBD2 TRBV5-6 ASSFAVGLAARLINEQF
TRBJ1-1 - TRBV5-1 ASSFAGGPEAF
TRBJ2-7 TRBD2 TRBV29-1 SVFTSAQPYKQY
TRBJ2-1 - TRBV7-2 ASSLAGAVPYNEQF
TRBJ2-5 TRBD2 TRBV5-1 ASSLGSGRSQETQY
TRBJ2-6 - TRBV5-4 ASSPDSNSGANVLT
TRBJ2-5 - TRBV12-5 ASGLGGETQY